This T cell receptor beta chain was documented in a study of CD8+ T cells in alopecia areata. This CDR3 has 12 amino acids. The V gene's germline CDR1 is LNHNV and CDR2 YYDKDF (reference sequence). V dropped 1 base and J dropped 6 bases, with 7 bases sitting between them. The sequencing template was cDNA reverse transcribed from extracted RNA. Measured with immunoSEQ multiplex PCR; TCRdb has only the in-frame clones, and not every one. The table lists roughly 250,000 clones, under 80% of them singletons. The sequencing used CD4+ T cells sorted from blood, collected at week 0. This sequence joins TRBV15 and TRBJ2-7; the D call may be TRBD1 or TRBD2 (5 bases each). This TCR was recovered from a human donor with alopecia areata. CDR3 sequence: CATSRAGGEQYF. The CDR3 DNA follows: TGTGCCACCAGCAGAGCTGGGGGCGAGCAGTACTTC.